Each of the 30 T cell receptor beta chains below was sequenced from the same sample in a study of shared clonotypes between healthy human individuals. The naive CD8 fraction comprised CD45RO-negative cells positively selected for CCR7 and excluded terminally differentiated effector memory CD45RA+ cells. Here immunoSEQ multiplex PCR was the method, and the copy in TCRdb shows in-frame clones only, minus some. This table holds roughly 890,000 clones, 90% to 95% found once. Sequencing was done on a sample of naive CD8+ T cells sorted from blood. These receptor sequences come from a young man in good health.

This clone was recorded a few times. The chain combines TRBV5-6 with TRBJ1-4, with 7 nucleotides matching TRBD1. J gave up 3 bases and V 4 bases, and 18 bases lay outside the gene matches. Germline V gene sequence: CDR1 SGHDT, CDR2 YYEEEE. This CDR3 spans 19 amino acids. The CDR3 DNA sequence: TGTGCCAGCAGCAATACCATCCGCGGCAGGGGGTTTCCTAATGAAAAACTGTTTTTT. This codes for CASSNTIRGRGFPNEKLFF. Full variable domain (missing parts from reference TRBV5-6 and TRBJ1-4): DAGVTQSPTHLIKTRGQQVTLRCSPKSGHDTVSWYQQALGQGPQFIFQYYEEEERQRGNFPDRFSGHQFPNYSSELNVNALLLGDSALYLCASSNTIRGRGFPNEKLFFGSGTQLSVL.

The V and J genes are TRBV7-6 and TRBJ2-3; D unclear. Germline V lookup: CDR1 SGHVS, CDR2 FNYEAQ. V shed 0 bases and J shed 2 bases, with 9 bases lying between them. This CDR3 region has 15 residues. This CDR3 is CASSLAAAFTDTQYF. CDR3 sequence (DNA): TGTGCCAGCAGCTTAGCGGCGGCCTTCACAGATACGCAGTATTTT.

The chain combines TRBV7-2 with TRBJ2-1; D might be TRBD2 (6 bases). The V and J ends lost 2 bases and 3 bases respectively, with 11 bases between them. This CDR3 is built from 15 residues. Germline CDR1 reads SGHTA; CDR2 reads FQGNSA. This CDR3 is CASSLRSGFYNEQFF. CDR3 DNA: TGTGCCAGCAGCTTACGGAGCGGGTTCTACAATGAGCAGTTCTTC.

This clone was found once. At one boundary the junction diverges from the germline segment, which might be a read error. The rearrangement uses TRBV7-7 and TRBJ2-7, with 9 bases fitting TRBD1. The CDR3 runs to 15 residues. CDR1 and CDR2 from the germline V gene are SSHAT and FNYEAQ (reference sequence). CDR3 in amino acids: CASSRNPGQGYEQYF. In nucleotides, the CDR3 is TGTGCTAGCAGCCGTAATCCGGGACAGGGTTACGAGCAGTACTTC.

The chain uses TRBV5-5 and TRBJ2-1; no definite D call. Germline V gene sequence: CDR1 SGHKS, CDR2 YYEKEE (reference sequence). The CDR3 is 15 amino acids. Trimming cost V 1 base and J 0 bases, with 8 bases left between them. The CDR3 coding sequence is TGTGCCAGCAGCTTGTTTCAGAGCTCCTACAATGAGCAGTTCTTC. This sequence encodes CASSLFQSSYNEQFF.

The rearrangement uses TRBV7-9 and TRBJ1-4, with 11 bases that match TRBD1. This CDR3 region has 16 residues. V shed 4 bases and J 10 bases; nucleotides not matched to a gene: 11. The germline V gene has CDR1 SEHNR and CDR2 FQNEAQ (reference sequence). The CDR3 loop is CASSSYGQGATVKLFF. The CDR3 nucleotides are TGTGCCAGCAGCTCATATGGACAGGGGGCTACCGTAAAACTGTTTTTT.

The genes are TRBV19 and TRBJ1-5; D is possibly TRBD1 (5 bases). CDR1 LNHDA and CDR2 SQIVND come from the germline V gene (reference sequence). The V gene lost 7 bases and the J gene lost 4 bases, with 17 bases spanning the gap. CDR3 length equals 15 residues. CDR3 amino acids: CASIAAGHPNQPQHF. The CDR3 bases are TGTGCCAGTATCGCGGCAGGACACCCAAATCAGCCCCAGCATTTT.

The chain employs TRBV7-3 and TRBJ2-1; TRBD2 matches 13 bases. Germline V gene data show CDR1 as SGHTA and CDR2 as FQGTGA. The junction had 13 bases not matched to a gene; V was cut back by 7 bases and J by 7 bases. The CDR3 is 17 amino acids. The DNA for the CDR3 is TGTGCCAGCATCCCCCTCTTTGGACTAGCGGGAGAGAATGAGCAGTTCTTC. Its translation: CASIPLFGLAGENEQFF.

This sequence joins TRBV5-1 and TRBJ1-2; D remains ambiguous. CDR1 SGHRS and CDR2 YFSETQ come from the germline V gene. V was clipped by 0 bases and J by 4 bases, with 22 bases between them. The CDR3 length is 18 residues. The CDR3 protein is CASSLDLTTGRSFYGYTF. CDR3 nucleotide sequence: TGCGCCAGCAGCTTGGACCTAACTACCGGGAGGTCTTTCTATGGCTACACCTTC.

The chain uses TRBV7-9 and TRBJ2-3; 7 positions agree with TRBD2. The CDR3 length is 15 residues. Losses at the gene ends were 11 bases for V and 5 bases for J; bases not matched to a gene: 16. In germline, CDR1 is SEHNR, CDR2 FQNEAQ (reference sequence). The CDR3 sequence: CALHHWREKEDTQYF. The CDR3 DNA sequence: TGTGCCCTACACCACTGGCGGGAGAAGGAAGATACGCAGTATTTT.

The V call is TRBV19, the J call TRBJ2-7; 9 bases are shared with TRBD2. The CDR3 runs 13 residues. The V gene end was trimmed by 10 bases and the J gene end by 2 bases; junction bases not matched to a gene: 6. Germline CDR1 is LNHDA and CDR2 is SQIVND (reference sequence). The chain's CDR3 is CATASGATYEQYF. The CDR3, as DNA: TGTGCCACAGCTAGCGGGGCAACCTACGAGCAGTACTTC.

This chain links TRBV27 with TRBJ2-7, with D hard to call. There are 14 residues in the CDR3. The V end lost 5 bases, the J end lost 2 bases, and 13 bases lay between the germline ends. CDR1 MNHEY and CDR2 SMNVEV come from the germline V gene (reference sequence). Written as DNA, the CDR3 is TGTGCCAGCAGTGTAGCTAGTAGAACCTACGAGCAGTACTTC. This encodes CASSVASRTYEQYF.

The chain employs TRBV7-8 and TRBJ2-3, with 14 bases matching TRBD2. CDR1 and CDR2 from the germline V gene are SGHVS and FQNEAQ. With V trimmed by 5 bases and J by 2 bases, 15 bases remained unmatched. This CDR3 comprises 20 residues. The CDR3 coding sequence is TGTGCCAGCAGCCCCGGGACTAGCGGGAGTAGGGGGTTTGTCACAGATACGCAGTATTTT. Translation gives CASSPGTSGSRGFVTDTQYF.

CDR3 residues: CASSVGTGVLDEQFF. DNA of the CDR3: TGTGCCAGCAGCGTGGGGACAGGGGTATTGGATGAGCAGTTCTTC. The rearrangement joins TRBV9 to TRBJ2-1; 10 nucleotides align to TRBD1. The CDR3 sequence is 15 residues long. Germline V gene lookup returns CDR1 SGDLS and CDR2 YYNGEE. The V and J ends lost 2 bases and 8 bases, in that order; junction bases with no gene match: 7. The full variable domain, its missing parts supplied by reference TRBV9 and TRBJ2-1, is DSGVTQTPKHLITATGQRVTLRCSPRSGDLSVYWYQQSLDQGLQFLIQYYNGEERAKGNILERFSAQQFPDLHSELNLSSLELGDSALYFCASSVGTGVLDEQFFGPGTRLTVL.

Regarding this clone: With a much larger clone just one base away, this may be a read error. Additional DNA sequences in this sample encode the identical CDR3. The J gene is TRBJ2-7, the V gene TRBV6-5; D is unclear. The CDR3 contains 11 residues. Germline CDR1 MNHEY, CDR2 SVGAGI. The V and J ends lost 4 bases and 3 bases respectively, with 4 bases between them. This CDR3 reads CASSSNYEQYF. CDR3 DNA: TGTGCCAGCAGTTCTAACTACGAGCAGTACTTC.

V is TRBV29-1 and J is TRBJ1-1, with unresolved D. Trimming removed 3 bases from V and 11 bases from J, with 19 bases in between. CDR3 length: 13 amino acids. CDR1 is SQVTM and CDR2 is ANQGSEA in the germline V gene. CDR3 residues: CSVEVPSVAEAFF. CDR3 nucleotide sequence: TGCAGCGTTGAGGTCCCGAGTGTAGCGGAGGCTTTCTTT.

The J gene is TRBJ1-1, the V gene TRBV6-1, with D uncertain. The CDR3 is 15 amino acids. Germline lookup yields CDR1 MNHNS and CDR2 SASEGT. Trimming removed 4 bases from V and 6 bases from J, with 18 bases in between. The CDR3 region is CASSADSSFWAEAFF. DNA for the CDR3: TGTGCCAGCAGTGCCGACTCCTCCTTCTGGGCTGAAGCTTTCTTT.

The V call is TRBV2, the J call TRBJ2-3; a weak D match, TRBD2 (6 bases). This CDR3 region has 14 residues. Trimming cost V 2 bases and J 1 base, with 7 bases left between them. Germline V gene lookup returns CDR1 SNHLY and CDR2 FYNNEI. DNA for the CDR3: TGTGCCAGCAGTGAATTAGCGGGCACAGATACGCAGTATTTT. It codes for CASSELAGTDTQYF.

The chain links TRBV4-1 to TRBJ1-4; 10 bases align to TRBD1. The CDR3 spans 15 residues. Germline V gene sequence: CDR1 MGHRA, CDR2 YSYEKL. V lost 4 bases, J lost 6 bases, and 5 bases stayed unmatched. DNA for the CDR3: TGCGCCAGCAGCCGTCAGACAGGGGGCGATGAAAAACTGTTTTTT. Amino acids: CASSRQTGGDEKLFF.

This chain joins TRBV6-6 and TRBJ2-1; 8 bases fit TRBD2. The CDR3 length is 14 residues. CDR1 is MNHNY, CDR2 SVGAGI, per germline (reference sequence). Trimming took 7 bases from V and 4 from J; bases not matched to a gene: 6. CDR3 residues: CASTSRGAYNEQFF. CDR3 DNA: TGTGCCAGCACCTCGCGGGGGGCATACAATGAGCAGTTCTTC.

The chain employs TRBV7-2 and TRBJ2-7; 10 bases map to TRBD2. Germline CDR1 reads SGHTA; CDR2 reads FQGNSA. The CDR3 loop spans 15 amino acids. Unmatched junction bases numbered 8, after V lost 5 bases and J lost 4 bases. The CDR3 DNA sequence: TGTGCCAGCAGCGCCACACTAGCGGGATTTTACGAGCAGTACTTC. It encodes CASSATLAGFYEQYF. The whole variable domain, filled in from reference TRBV7-2 and TRBJ2-7, reads GAGVSQSPSNKVTEKGKDVELRCDPISGHTALYWYRQSLGQGLEFLIYFQGNSAPDKSGLPSDRFSAERTGGSVSTLTIQRTQQEDSAVYLCASSATLAGFYEQYFGPGTRLTVT.

V usage is TRBV20-1 and J usage is TRBJ1-1; unclear D gene. The CDR3 has 10 residues. The V end lost 4 bases, the J end lost 6 bases, and 6 bases lay between the germline ends. Germline loops: CDR1 DFQATT, CDR2 SNEGSKA (reference sequence). The CDR3 DNA is TGCAGTGCTATGAGGTCTGAAGCTTTCTTT. As protein: CSAMRSEAFF.

The V gene is TRBV28, the J gene TRBJ2-2; D gene uncertain. Trimming removed 5 bases at V and 9 bases at J, with 16 bases between. The CDR3 is made up of 14 amino acids. In germline, CDR1 is MDHEN, CDR2 SYDVKM. The CDR3, as DNA: TGTGCCAGCAGTCTGGGTAGACTGCACCGGGAGCTGTTTTTT. It is translated as CASSLGRLHRELFF. Using reference TRBV28 and TRBJ2-2 for the parts outside the CDR3, the full variable domain is DVKVTQSSRYLVKRTGEKVFLECVQDMDHENMFWYRQDPGLGLRLIYFSYDVKMKEKGDIPEGYSVSREKKERFSLILESASTNQTSMYLCASSLGRLHRELFFGEGSRLTVL.

J is TRBJ2-2 and V is TRBV27, with TRBD2 matching 11 bases. CDR1 is MNHEY and CDR2 is SMNVEV in the germline V gene (reference sequence). The CDR3 sequence is 19 residues long. The trim removed 5 bases at V and 5 bases at J, leaving 16 bases unmatched. CDR3 sequence reads: CASSPQIPGLAEGTGELFF. CDR3 nucleotide sequence: TGTGCCAGCAGTCCCCAAATCCCGGGACTAGCGGAAGGGACCGGGGAGCTGTTTTTT.

In this sample, this clone turned up once. The CDR3 region is CASSLNQEQFF. As DNA, the CDR3 is TGTGCCAGCAGCTTAAATCAGGAGCAGTTCTTC. The gene calls are TRBV7-9 and TRBJ2-1; D gene ambiguous. Germline assignment: CDR1 SEHNR and CDR2 FQNEAQ (reference sequence). The CDR3 has 11 amino acids. Deletions cut 2 bases from V and 10 bases from J, with 6 bases between.

The CDR3 loop reads CASSSGAGLEEKLFF. DNA for the CDR3: TGCGCCAGCAGCTCAGGGGCAGGGTTGGAGGAAAAACTGTTTTTT. This chain links TRBV5-1 with TRBJ1-4; a possible D gene is TRBD1 (6 bases). CDR1 SGHRS and CDR2 YFSETQ come from the germline V gene. V dropped 3 bases and J dropped 8 bases, with 17 bases sitting between them. The CDR3 length is 15 residues. The full variable domain, its missing parts supplied by reference TRBV5-1 and TRBJ1-4, is KAGVTQTPRYLIKTRGQQVTLSCSPISGHRSVSWYQQTPGQGLQFLFEYFSETQRNKGNFPGRFSGRQFSNSRSEMNVSTLELGDSALYLCASSSGAGLEEKLFFGSGTQLSVL.

The genes are TRBV30 and TRBJ1-1, with 8 bases that match TRBD1. Germline values: CDR1 GTSNPN, CDR2 SVGIG (reference sequence). The CDR3 contains 15 residues. V was pared by 1 base and J by 5 bases, with 9 bases of the junction left unmatched. Written as DNA, the CDR3 is TGTGCCTGGAGTGCCCCGGACAGGGTTAGGACTGAAGCTTTCTTT. Protein sequence: CAWSAPDRVRTEAFF.

This chain uses TRBV4-3 with TRBJ2-2, with D perhaps matching TRBD2 (6 bases). The CDR3 loop spans 17 amino acids. The V end lost 1 base, the J end lost 5 bases, and 17 bases lay between the germline ends. Germline V gives CDR1 LGHNA, CDR2 YSLEER. The CDR3 protein is CASSQAPPGSGTGELFF. Here the CDR3 DNA reads TGCGCCAGCAGCCAAGCCCCCCCCGGGAGCGGTACCGGGGAGCTGTTTTTT.

This sequence joins TRBV11-1 and TRBJ1-2; tentatively, D is TRBD1 (6 bases). Germline loops: CDR1 SGHAT, CDR2 FQDESV (reference sequence). V was pared by 5 bases and J by 7 bases, with 20 bases between. The CDR3 extends over 15 amino acids. This CDR3 reads CASSQEQGSYIGYTF. The CDR3 coding sequence is TGTGCCAGCAGCCAAGAACAGGGTTCCTATATTGGCTACACCTTC.

The rearrangement joins TRBV28 to TRBJ2-1; 11 bases are a match to TRBD2. The germline V gene encodes CDR1 MDHEN and CDR2 SYDVKM. Trimming removed 4 bases from V and 5 bases from J; junction bases left unmatched: 16. This CDR3 contains 19 residues. The CDR3, as DNA: TGTGCCAGCAGTTCCGTAATTATACGACTAGCGGGAAACGACAATGAGCAGTTCTTC. Amino acids: CASSSVIIRLAGNDNEQFF. Together with reference TRBV28 and TRBJ2-1, the CDR3 gives the full variable domain: DVKVTQSSRYLVKRTGEKVFLECVQDMDHENMFWYRQDPGLGLRLIYFSYDVKMKEKGDIPEGYSVSREKKERFSLILESASTNQTSMYLCASSSVIIRLAGNDNEQFFGPGTRLTVL.